A single sample is the source of the 23 T cell receptor beta chains below, sequenced in a study of molecular identifiers for immune sequencing clone quantification. TCRdb called the PCR reads again in MiXCR, with one record for every CDR3 protein. The sample shows 62,000 or so distinct CDR3 sequences, 15% to 20% of them seen only once. The sequenced material came from naive CD8+ T cells from blood, with Jurkat cell RNA spiked in. Regarding subset: FACS-sorted CD8+CD4-CCR7+CD45RA+ naive T cells. All receptors derive from a human donor in good health. Some libraries in this study had Jurkat cell RNA spiked in.

In the case of this clonotype: The germline gene is not matched at one end of the junction; a read error may be the cause. The V call is TRBV11-3, the J call TRBJ2-3, with 7 positions matching TRBD2. The CDR3 has 16 amino acids. Per germline, CDR1 SGHNT and CDR2 YENEEA. Here the CDR3 reads CASSSIQRDAEDKQYF. CDR3 DNA sequence: TGTGCCAGCAGCTCTATACAGCGGGACGCCGAGGATAAGCAGTATTTT.

As for this clonotype: This may be a read error: a much more frequent sequence differs by one nucleotide. The J gene is TRBJ2-4, the V gene TRBV9, with D perhaps TRBD1 (5 bases). Germline CDR1 is SGDLS and CDR2 is YYNGEE. The CDR3 consists of 15 residues. The ends were cut back, 4 bases at V and 3 bases at J, with 14 bases in the middle. For the CDR3, the DNA is TGTGCCAGCAGCTACGACAGCCTAGTCAAAAACATTCAGTACTTC. Its translation: CASSYDSLVKNIQYF.

This clonotype has a handful of counts. One junction end does not reproduce the germline sequence, and a read error may be involved. The genes are TRBV18 and TRBJ2-1; 9 positions match TRBD1. This CDR3 comprises 15 residues. Germline V lookup: CDR1 KGHSH, CDR2 LQKENI. The CDR3, as DNA: TGTGCCAGCTCACCACCGGGACAGGGACACAATGAGCGGTTCTTC. Its translation is CASSPPGQGHNERFF.

The sample holds many counts of this clonotype. The genes are TRBV12-3 or TRBV12-4 and TRBJ2-7; the D is unclear. V was clipped by 6 bases and J by 6 bases, with 9 bases between them. This CDR3 comprises 11 residues. CDR3 sequence: CASSPSFEQYF. The CDR3 region has the DNA TGTGCCAGCAGCCCAAGTTTCGAGCAGTACTTC.

This clonotype came up many times. In DNA, the CDR3 is TGTGCCAGCAGACCGGGACAGGGAGGGGCTAATGAAAAACTGTTTTTT. Translation gives CASRPGQGGANEKLFF. This rearrangement joins TRBV7-9 to TRBJ1-4; TRBD1 matches at 9 bases. With 6 bases clipped from V and 3 bases from J, the junction kept 8 bases outside the gene matches. The V gene's germline CDR1 is SEHNR and CDR2 FQNEAQ (reference sequence). The CDR3 is 16 amino acids.

This clonotype was observed at least ten times. The chain has TRBV29-1 and TRBJ2-3, with D possibly matching TRBD2 (5 bases). Germline loops: CDR1 SQVTM, CDR2 ANQGSEA. V lost 0 bases, J lost 6 bases, and 16 bases lay in between. This CDR3 is built from 15 residues. The chain's CDR3 is CSVEDSWTGGDTQYF. The CDR3 DNA follows: TGCAGCGTTGAAGATTCATGGACGGGCGGGGATACGCAGTATTTT.

This clonotype was detected many times. The chain carries TRBV29-1 and TRBJ1-1, with D unclear. The ends were cut back, 7 bases at V and 1 base at J, with 10 bases in the middle. CDR3 length: 12 residues. CDR1 and CDR2 from the germline V gene are SQVTM and ANQGSEA. The CDR3 loop reads CSALWGNTEAFF. CDR3 DNA sequence: TGCAGCGCCCTGTGGGGGAACACTGAAGCTTTCTTT.

In the case of this clonotype: A much more abundant neighbour one base away suggests this may be a read error. The rearrangement links TRBV29-1 to TRBJ2-3; 10 nucleotides match TRBD1. V shed 6 bases, J shed 1 base, and the junction held 7 bases outside the gene matches. Germline V CDR1 and CDR2: SQVTM, ANQGSEA. The CDR3 consists of 15 residues. The CDR3 reads CSVITGTGGTDTQYF. The DNA of the CDR3 is TGCAGCGTGATCACCGGGACAGGGGGCACAGATACGCAGTATTTT.

This chain joins TRBV7-6 and TRBJ2-5, with D unresolved. This CDR3 comprises 16 residues. Trimming stripped 5 bases from V and 4 bases from J, with 20 bases between. Germline V gene sequence: CDR1 SGHVS, CDR2 FNYEAQ. CDR3 DNA sequence: TGTGCCAGCAGCCCCGAAAGGCTTAGGCGCCGAGAGACCCAGTACTTC. It translates to CASSPERLRRRETQYF.

This clonotype was seen many times. The rearrangement links TRBV20-1 to TRBJ2-1; 9 bases line up with TRBD2. CDR1 and CDR2 from the germline V gene are DFQATT and SNEGSKA (reference sequence). The CDR3 length is 16 residues. V was clipped by 0 bases and J by 4 bases; unmatched bases: 7. The DNA for the CDR3 is TGCAGTGCTAGAGATGGCGGGAGGGTCCATTACAATGAGCAGTTCTTC. This sequence encodes CSARDGGRVHYNEQFF.

This clonotype appeared many times. The chain has TRBV7-2 and TRBJ2-7; 8 nucleotides line up with TRBD2. This CDR3 is built from 14 residues. The V segment lost 3 bases and the J segment 5 bases; nucleotides outside the gene matches: 6. The germline CDR1 and CDR2 sequences are SGHTA and FQGNSA. CDR3 loop: CASSFTSGAHEQYF. The CDR3 bases are TGTGCCAGCAGCTTCACTAGCGGCGCCCACGAGCAGTACTTC.

Ten or more counts support this clonotype. The chain is built from TRBV27 and TRBJ1-1; D might be TRBD1 (5 bases). Looked up from germline, CDR1 is MNHEY and CDR2 is SMNVEV (reference sequence). This CDR3 has 14 amino acids. V lost 3 bases, J lost 2 bases, and 10 bases lay in between. The CDR3 nucleotides are TGTGCCAGCAGTTTGAAGGGGATAAACACTGAAGCTTTCTTT. This sequence encodes CASSLKGINTEAFF.

This clonotype was recorded many times. This sequence joins TRBV7-2 and TRBJ2-7, with D unresolved. Per germline, CDR1 SGHTA and CDR2 FQGNSA. The V gene lost 2 bases and the J gene lost 2 bases, with 10 bases spanning the gap. The CDR3 totals 14 residues. CDR3 amino acids: CASSLTATAYEQYF. In DNA, the CDR3 is TGTGCCAGCAGCTTAACAGCAACAGCCTACGAGCAGTACTTC.

This clonotype occurred many times. The chain is built from TRBV9 and TRBJ2-7; 7 bases are a match to TRBD2. Germline-derived CDR1 and CDR2 are SGDLS and YYNGEE. The J segment lost 5 bases and the V segment lost 3 bases, leaving 5 bases of the junction unmatched. This CDR3 is 13 amino acids long. CDR3 DNA sequence: TGTGCCAGCAGCGGCCGGGACTACGACGAGCAGTACTTC. Protein sequence: CASSGRDYDEQYF.

This clonotype was seen more than once but under ten times. This rearrangement joins TRBV5-4 to TRBJ2-1, with 9 bases that match TRBD2. This CDR3 spans 14 amino acids. The ends lost 3 bases at V and 7 bases at J; junction bases unmatched: 5. Germline V gene lookup returns CDR1 SGHNT and CDR2 YYREEE (reference sequence). In DNA, the CDR3 is TGTGCCAGCAGCTCGGCGGGAGGGTTAAATGAGCAGTTCTTC. Translated, it gives CASSSAGGLNEQFF.

The sample holds many counts of this clonotype. The gene calls are TRBV9 and TRBJ2-2, with 8 bases lining up with TRBD2. CDR3 length: 17 amino acids. The junction had 6 bases not matched to a gene; V was cut back by 0 bases and J by 2 bases. CDR1 is SGDLS and CDR2 is YYNGEE in the germline V gene. The CDR3 reads CASSVAASGFNTGELFF. CDR3 bases: TGTGCCAGCAGCGTAGCAGCTAGCGGGTTCAACACCGGGGAGCTGTTTTTT.

This clonotype was seen at least ten times. The rearrangement joins TRBV28 to TRBJ2-7; 7 bases line up with TRBD2. Germline lookup yields CDR1 MDHEN and CDR2 SYDVKM. The V and J ends lost 2 bases and 9 bases, in that order; junction bases with no gene match: 10. The CDR3 sequence is 14 residues long. The CDR3 loop reads CASSLLAAVSVQYF. CDR3 sequence (DNA): TGTGCCAGCAGTTTACTAGCGGCTGTCTCAGTGCAGTACTTC.

This clonotype was recorded many times. The gene calls are TRBV12-3 or TRBV12-4 and TRBJ2-7; the D gene is possibly TRBD1 (6 bases). This CDR3 is built from 13 residues. V gave up 4 bases and J gave up 2 bases, with 9 bases separating them. CDR3 sequence reads: CASSSGHPYEQYF. The CDR3 DNA reads as TGTGCCAGCAGTTCGGGACACCCCTACGAGCAGTACTTC.

As concerns this clonotype: A much larger clone differs by one base, so this may be a read error. The chain employs TRBV20-1 and TRBJ2-5; TRBD1 agrees at 7 bases. Germline V gene data show CDR1 as DFQATT and CDR2 as SNEGSKA (reference sequence). This CDR3 contains 16 residues. In DNA, the CDR3 is TGCAGTGCTAGTGTACCGACAGGGTATCGTCAAGGGACCCAGTACTTC. It is translated as CSASVPTGYRQGTQYF.

This clonotype is a singleton in its sample. The junction shows a germline mismatch at one end, possibly a read error. The chain is built from TRBV27 and TRBJ2-3; tentatively, D is TRBD1 or TRBD2 (5 bases each). The CDR3 sequence is 16 residues long. Germline values: CDR1 MNHEY, CDR2 SMNVEV (reference sequence). The CDR3 nucleotides are TGTGCCAGCAGTGCGCTAGCAGGGTGGGGCACAGATGCGCAGTATTTT. Amino acids: CASSALAGWGTDAQYF.

This clonotype occurred many times. J is TRBJ1-1 and V is TRBV6-2 or TRBV6-3, with D uncertain. V lost 2 bases and J lost 4, with 17 bases in between. The length of the CDR3 is 16 residues. Per germline, CDR1 MNHEY and CDR2 SVGEGT. This chain's CDR3 is CASSYLKGGHATEAFF. As DNA, the CDR3 is TGTGCCAGCAGTTACCTTAAAGGAGGCCACGCCACTGAAGCTTTCTTT.

This clonotype occurred many times. The chain combines TRBV13 with TRBJ1-1, with D maybe TRBD1 (5 bases). Per the germline V gene, CDR1 is PRHDT and CDR2 is FYEKMQ (reference sequence). Trimming shortened V by 0 bases and J by 7 bases, and 12 bases separated the two germline ends. The CDR3 sequence is 14 residues long. The CDR3 spells CASSLGSGGGEAFF. For the CDR3, the DNA is TGTGCCAGCAGCTTAGGCTCAGGCGGGGGTGAAGCTTTCTTT.

This clonotype was seen many times. V gene TRBV20-1 combines with J gene TRBJ2-7, with TRBD2 matching over 9 bases. After removal of 0 bases from V and 1 base from J, the junction contained 7 bases not matched to a gene. The CDR3 length is 16 residues. The germline V gene has CDR1 DFQATT and CDR2 SNEGSKA (reference sequence). The CDR3 loop reads CSARDPRLAGSYEQYF. For the CDR3, the DNA is TGCAGTGCTAGAGACCCCCGGCTAGCGGGGTCCTACGAGCAGTACTTC.